A selection of T cell receptor beta chains follows, all from one sample in a study of blood T cell repertoires in COVID-19. The protocol was immunoSEQ multiplex PCR, while the TCRdb copy is restricted to in-frame clones and leaves out a portion. The sample has 250,000 to 350,000 clones; roughly 87% are singletons. Sequencing input: peripheral blood. These receptors were taken from a woman in her forties or fifties who had recovered from COVID-19. Both conserved end residues are part of each CDR3. A D gene is named only where the DNA matches it firmly. Size is omitted from some rows. Given values are once, few, many or a class for expanded clones.

v_gene: TRBV19
d_gene: .
abundance: .
j_gene: TRBJ2-1
CDR3aa: CASSGKQFF
CDR3nt: TGTGCCAGTAGCGGTAAGCAGTTCTTC

v_gene: TRBV5-4
d_gene: TRBD1
abundance: .
j_gene: TRBJ2-4
CDR3aa: CASSLTGEGNIQYF
CDR3nt: TGTGCCAGCAGCTTGACAGGGGAAGGCAACATTCAGTACTTC

v_gene: TRBV18
d_gene: .
abundance: .
j_gene: TRBJ2-1
CDR3aa: CASHRGPGYNEQFF
CDR3nt: TGTGCCAGCCACCGAGGCCCCGGCTACAATGAGCAGTTCTTC

v_gene: TRBV19
d_gene: .
abundance: few
j_gene: TRBJ1-5
CDR3aa: CASSMPMGNQPQHF
CDR3nt: TGTGCCAGTAGTATGCCTATGGGCAATCAGCCCCAGCATTTT

v_gene: TRBV29-1
d_gene: .
abundance: .
j_gene: TRBJ1-2
CDR3aa: CSVVRGDTPNYGYTF
CDR3nt: TGCAGCGTAGTGCGGGGGGATACCCCTAACTATGGCTACACCTTC

v_gene: TRBV6-2/TRBV6-3
d_gene: TRBD1
abundance: .
j_gene: TRBJ1-5
CDR3aa: CASSYGQDQPQHF
CDR3nt: TGTGCCAGCAGTTACGGACAGGACCAGCCCCAGCATTTT

v_gene: TRBV30
d_gene: TRBD1
abundance: .
j_gene: TRBJ2-7
CDR3aa: CAWGQGADEQYF
CDR3nt: TGTGCCTGGGGACAGGGGGCAGACGAGCAGTACTTC

v_gene: TRBV2
d_gene: .
abundance: .
j_gene: TRBJ1-1
CDR3aa: CASSVSTVNTEAFF
CDR3nt: TGTGCCAGCAGTGTATCGACAGTGAACACTGAAGCTTTCTTT

v_gene: TRBV7-2
d_gene: .
abundance: .
j_gene: TRBJ2-2
CDR3aa: CASSPSVRMGGELFF
CDR3nt: TGTGCCAGCAGCCCAAGCGTGCGGATGGGCGGGGAGCTGTTTTTT

v_gene: TRBV6-5
d_gene: TRBD1
abundance: .
j_gene: TRBJ1-2
CDR3aa: CASSYSRAGGSYGYTF
CDR3nt: TGTGCCAGCAGTTACTCTAGGGCAGGGGGATCCTATGGCTACACCTTC

v_gene: TRBV10-3
d_gene: TRBD1
abundance: .
j_gene: TRBJ1-1
CDR3aa: CAISPGTGDTEAFF
CDR3nt: TGTGCCATCAGTCCAGGGACAGGGGACACTGAAGCTTTCTTT

v_gene: TRBV9
d_gene: TRBD1
abundance: .
j_gene: TRBJ2-6
CDR3aa: CASSVAVTGGPGANVLTF
CDR3nt: TGTGCCAGCAGCGTAGCCGTCACAGGGGGCCCTGGGGCCAACGTCCTGACTTTC

v_gene: TRBV19
d_gene: TRBD1
abundance: .
j_gene: TRBJ1-5
CDR3aa: CASRTGAASQPQHF
CDR3nt: TGTGCCAGTAGGACAGGGGCGGCTAGTCAGCCCCAGCATTTT

v_gene: TRBV18
d_gene: .
abundance: .
j_gene: TRBJ2-7
CDR3aa: CASSPGAHEQYF
CDR3nt: TGTGCCAGCTCACCAGGAGCCCACGAGCAGTACTTC

v_gene: TRBV6-5
d_gene: .
abundance: .
j_gene: TRBJ1-2
CDR3aa: CASRQDRVYGYTF
CDR3nt: TGTGCCAGCAGACAGGACCGGGTATATGGCTACACCTTC

v_gene: TRBV4-2
d_gene: TRBD2
abundance: once
j_gene: TRBJ2-5
CDR3aa: CASSQEGAGGQETQYF
CDR3nt: TGTGCCAGCAGCCAAGAGGGGGCGGGGGGACAAGAGACCCAGTACTTC

v_gene: TRBV6-2/TRBV6-3
d_gene: .
abundance: .
j_gene: TRBJ2-1
CDR3aa: CASSTNRERLVYNEQFF
CDR3nt: TGTGCCAGCAGTACCAACAGGGAAAGGTTGGTCTACAATGAGCAGTTCTTC

v_gene: TRBV7-8
d_gene: TRBD2
abundance: .
j_gene: TRBJ2-7
CDR3aa: CASSFQRGAINEQYF
CDR3nt: TGTGCCAGCAGCTTCCAGCGGGGGGCAATCAACGAGCAGTACTTC

v_gene: TRBV5-6
d_gene: .
abundance: .
j_gene: TRBJ1-1
CDR3aa: CASSWGSGLGTEAFF
CDR3nt: TGTGCCAGCAGCTGGGGATCAGGGCTAGGCACTGAAGCTTTCTTT

v_gene: TRBV30
d_gene: .
abundance: .
j_gene: TRBJ2-2
CDR3aa: CAWGADTGELFF
CDR3nt: TGTGCCTGGGGGGCCGATACCGGGGAGCTGTTTTTT

v_gene: TRBV27
d_gene: .
abundance: .
j_gene: TRBJ1-1
CDR3aa: CASSSSGRFVNTEAFF
CDR3nt: TGTGCCAGCAGTAGTAGCGGGAGGTTCGTGAACACTGAAGCTTTCTTT

v_gene: TRBV7-2
d_gene: .
abundance: .
j_gene: TRBJ2-5
CDR3aa: CASSLHLRPGRETQYF
CDR3nt: .

v_gene: TRBV5-1
d_gene: .
abundance: .
j_gene: TRBJ1-2
CDR3aa: CASSLGLGYGYTF
CDR3nt: TGCGCCAGCAGCTTGGGACTCGGCTATGGCTACACCTTC

v_gene: TRBV9
d_gene: TRBD1
abundance: once
j_gene: TRBJ1-4
CDR3aa: CASSGGQGYANEKLFF
CDR3nt: TGTGCCAGCAGCGGGGGACAGGGCTATGCTAATGAAAAACTGTTTTTT

v_gene: TRBV7-3
d_gene: TRBD2
abundance: .
j_gene: TRBJ2-3
CDR3aa: CASSSGLAGENTQYF
CDR3nt: TGTGCCAGCAGCTCAGGACTAGCGGGGGAAAATACGCAGTATTTT

v_gene: TRBV27
d_gene: TRBD2
abundance: .
j_gene: TRBJ2-1
CDR3aa: CASSITSGRRYNEQFF
CDR3nt: TGTGCCAGCAGTATTACTAGCGGGAGGAGGTACAATGAGCAGTTCTTC

v_gene: TRBV18
d_gene: TRBD1
abundance: .
j_gene: TRBJ1-1
CDR3aa: CASSPGPGQGPNTEAFF
CDR3nt: TGTGCCAGCTCACCGGGGCCGGGACAGGGGCCTAACACTGAAGCTTTCTTT

v_gene: TRBV7-2
d_gene: TRBD2
abundance: .
j_gene: TRBJ2-1
CDR3aa: CASSLDSRLAGGQFF
CDR3nt: TGTGCCAGCAGCTTAGATTCTAGACTAGCGGGGGGGCAGTTCTTC

v_gene: TRBV13
d_gene: TRBD1
abundance: .
j_gene: TRBJ1-1
CDR3aa: CASRTRDSGTEAFF
CDR3nt: TGTGCCAGCCGAACTCGGGACAGTGGCACTGAAGCTTTCTTT

v_gene: TRBV28
d_gene: TRBD1
abundance: .
j_gene: TRBJ1-4
CDR3aa: CATSGQGNEKLFF
CDR3nt: TGTGCCACTTCGGGACAGGGGAATGAAAAACTGTTTTTT

v_gene: TRBV4-3
d_gene: .
abundance: .
j_gene: TRBJ2-1
CDR3aa: CASSQEGERAGEQFF
CDR3nt: TGCGCCAGCAGCCAAGAGGGGGAGCGGGCAGGCGAGCAGTTCTTC

v_gene: TRBV5-8
d_gene: TRBD2
abundance: .
j_gene: TRBJ2-3
CDR3aa: CASSLGRGGTDTQYF
CDR3nt: TGTGCCAGCAGCTTGGGGCGGGGGGGCACAGATACGCAGTATTTT